These T cell receptor beta chains were read from a single sample in a study of beta chain features in type 1 diabetes. Using immunoSEQ multiplex PCR, the repertoire was profiled, and TCRdb retains in-frame clones only, with some absent. The repertoire holds 250,000 to 350,000 clones, with around 13% as singletons. The sequenced material came from central memory CD4+ T cells from blood. Every receptor here comes from a man under 40 in good health. The conserved cysteine and the conserved F or W are not part of the CDR3 here. Fields, in order: J gene, V gene, CDR3 protein.

j_gene: TRBJ2-5
v_gene: TRBV11-2
CDR3aa: ASSLPKTQY

j_gene: TRBJ2-1
v_gene: TRBV4-2
CDR3aa: ASSQGGTGAYNEQF

j_gene: TRBJ1-1
v_gene: TRBV7-9
CDR3aa: ASSPPSLIPLAF

j_gene: TRBJ2-7
v_gene: TRBV6-5
CDR3aa: ASSPDGTTGEQY

j_gene: TRBJ2-1
v_gene: TRBV4-3
CDR3aa: ASSPQGLAGGYNEQF

j_gene: TRBJ2-7
v_gene: TRBV6-1
CDR3aa: ASSEARGGQY

j_gene: TRBJ1-6
v_gene: TRBV9
CDR3aa: ASSVSPGTGGNSPLH

j_gene: TRBJ1-1
v_gene: TRBV7-9
CDR3aa: ASSPALGSTEAF

j_gene: TRBJ2-3
v_gene: TRBV18
CDR3aa: ASDDRASTDTQY

j_gene: TRBJ2-5
v_gene: TRBV19
CDR3aa: ASSIWRRDPSPRETQY

j_gene: TRBJ1-2
v_gene: TRBV5-3
CDR3aa: ARSFSGYT

j_gene: TRBJ2-1
v_gene: TRBV6-1
CDR3aa: ASSGGNNEQF

j_gene: TRBJ2-2
v_gene: TRBV5-6
CDR3aa: ASSWGLNTGELF

j_gene: TRBJ2-6
v_gene: TRBV28
CDR3aa: ASSDRAGANVLT

j_gene: TRBJ2-1
v_gene: TRBV7-8
CDR3aa: ASSLDGVVYNEQF

j_gene: TRBJ1-5
v_gene: TRBV2
CDR3aa: ASSAGTIGNQPQH

j_gene: TRBJ2-5
v_gene: TRBV4-1
CDR3aa: ASSILGQETQY

j_gene: TRBJ2-5
v_gene: TRBV5-4
CDR3aa: AMRASGDQETQY

j_gene: TRBJ1-1
v_gene: TRBV29-1
CDR3aa: SVSGHLNTEAF

j_gene: TRBJ2-1
v_gene: TRBV2
CDR3aa: ASSEWGGQF

j_gene: TRBJ2-7
v_gene: TRBV7-3
CDR3aa: ASSTSPGVEQY

j_gene: TRBJ2-5
v_gene: TRBV7-6
CDR3aa: ASSSGLAGHPGLETQY

j_gene: TRBJ1-2
v_gene: TRBV7-2
CDR3aa: ASSLVLGYGYT

j_gene: TRBJ2-3
v_gene: TRBV19
CDR3aa: ASSIRVGDTDTQY

j_gene: TRBJ1-1
v_gene: TRBV4-3
CDR3aa: ASSQVSWGANANAEAF

j_gene: TRBJ2-7
v_gene: TRBV6-6
CDR3aa: ASSPDSSYEQY

j_gene: TRBJ2-5
v_gene: TRBV12-5
CDR3aa: ASGAEPGGETQY

j_gene: TRBJ2-1
v_gene: TRBV9
CDR3aa: ASSVDMGLAVSYNEQF

j_gene: TRBJ1-1
v_gene: TRBV6-1
CDR3aa: ASSDGGLDTEAF

j_gene: TRBJ1-5
v_gene: TRBV5-4
CDR3aa: ASSWIDRGNQPQH

j_gene: TRBJ2-3
v_gene: TRBV5-5
CDR3aa: ASSLAGADTQY

j_gene: TRBJ1-2
v_gene: TRBV7-2
CDR3aa: ASSPRMAGGGGYT

j_gene: TRBJ2-3
v_gene: TRBV6-5
CDR3aa: ASKVMDSTDTQY

j_gene: TRBJ1-6
v_gene: TRBV7-9
CDR3aa: ASSLDVSSNSPLH

j_gene: TRBJ2-4
v_gene: TRBV5-4
CDR3aa: ASSSGGSGDKNIQY

j_gene: TRBJ1-2
v_gene: TRBV7-2
CDR3aa: ASSLQGRIYGYT

j_gene: TRBJ1-1
v_gene: TRBV10-3
CDR3aa: AISESRGGEAF

j_gene: TRBJ2-3
v_gene: TRBV5-8
CDR3aa: ASSFGSGGY

j_gene: TRBJ1-6
v_gene: TRBV5-1
CDR3aa: ASSPADFTGGIESPLH

j_gene: TRBJ1-1
v_gene: TRBV11-3
CDR3aa: ASTPGGAAF

j_gene: TRBJ1-1
v_gene: TRBV29-1
CDR3aa: SVVDRGAFVGTEAF

j_gene: TRBJ2-7
v_gene: TRBV10-3
CDR3aa: ASSRLAGGRKSSYEQY

j_gene: TRBJ2-1
v_gene: TRBV7-3
CDR3aa: ASSPTSGAYNEQF

j_gene: TRBJ2-5
v_gene: TRBV9
CDR3aa: ASSVDSERAQY

j_gene: TRBJ1-1
v_gene: TRBV10-3
CDR3aa: AISDLLRNTEAF